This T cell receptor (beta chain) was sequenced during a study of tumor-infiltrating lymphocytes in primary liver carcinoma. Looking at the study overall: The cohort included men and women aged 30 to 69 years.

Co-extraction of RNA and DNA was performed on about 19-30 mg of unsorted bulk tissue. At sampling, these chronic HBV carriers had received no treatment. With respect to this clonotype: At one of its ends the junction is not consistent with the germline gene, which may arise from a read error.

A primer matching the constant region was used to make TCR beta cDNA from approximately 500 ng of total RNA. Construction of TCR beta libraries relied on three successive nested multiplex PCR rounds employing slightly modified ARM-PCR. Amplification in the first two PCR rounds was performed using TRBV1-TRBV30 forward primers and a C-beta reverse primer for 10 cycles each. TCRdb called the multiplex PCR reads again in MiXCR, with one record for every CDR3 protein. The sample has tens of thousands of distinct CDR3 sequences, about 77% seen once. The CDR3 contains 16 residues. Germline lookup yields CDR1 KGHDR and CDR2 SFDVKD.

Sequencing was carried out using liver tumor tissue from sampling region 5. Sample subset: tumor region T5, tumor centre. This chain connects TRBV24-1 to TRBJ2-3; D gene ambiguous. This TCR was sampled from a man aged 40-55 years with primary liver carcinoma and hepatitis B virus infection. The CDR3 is CAISGMGTTSTDTQYF. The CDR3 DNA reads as TGTGCCATCAGTGGGATGGGAACGACTAGCACAGATACGCAGTATTTT.